This TCR beta chain was identified during a study of beta chain features in type 1 diabetes. The CDR3 runs to 16 residues. Germline CDR1 SGHRS, CDR2 YFSETQ. V lost 7 bases and J lost 5, with 23 bases in between. Since all of the isolated RNA was reverse transcribed, expressed TCRB transcripts were what got sequenced. Assay: immunoSEQ multiplex PCR; the TCRdb copy retains only in-frame clones and omits some. This sample has a few hundred thousand clones, with over 8.5% found just once. This clone was recorded a few times. The antigen is not known. The study, taken as a whole, reports: All four CD4+ subsets of Type 1 diabetes patients contained TCRB CDR3s that were moderately but significantly shorter.

The clonotype comes from a man under 40 with type 1 diabetes. Sequenced: central memory CD4+ T cells from blood. The chain employs TRBV5-1 and TRBJ2-3; possible D gene TRBD1, 6 bases. This CDR3 reads CASRPESIRRGDTQYF. In DNA, the CDR3 is TGCGCCAGCCGACCGGAATCGATTCGCAGGGGAGATACGCAGTATTTT.